Presented here are 7 T cell receptor beta chains from one specimen sequenced in a study of metastatic and nonmetastatic thyroid tumors. Nobody among the patients had been given any treatment before thyroid surgery. TCRdb re-called clones from the PCR reads using MiXCR. The data contain roughly 65,000 clones, over 12% of them singletons. The specimen sequenced was blood. These TCRs come from a male donor with papillary thyroid cancer or a benign thyroid nodule (not recorded which). Some clones in this sample may be carry-over from other donors' samples.

This clone has just a few counts. Given a much more abundant clone one base away, this may be a read error. This chain links TRBV10-3 with TRBJ1-5, with a tentative D call TRBD1 (6 bases). The length of the CDR3 is 13 residues. In germline, CDR1 is ENHRY, CDR2 SYGVKD. With 5 bases removed from V and 3 bases from J, the gap between germline ends came to 8 bases. The chain's CDR3 is CAISPGDNQPQHF. The CDR3 DNA reads as TGTGCCATCAGTCCAGGGGACAATCAGCCCCAGCATTTT.

This clone was counted ten times or more. The sample contains more than one DNA sequence encoding this CDR3. The chain links TRBV20-1 to TRBJ1-2; a weak D match, TRBD1 (5 bases). The germline gives CDR1 DFQATT, CDR2 SNEGSKA (reference sequence). V was cut by 0 bases and J by 8 bases, with 16 bases left in between. CDR3 length: 14 residues. This CDR3 is CSARDPTGLTGYTF. The CDR3 DNA follows: TGCAGTGCTAGAGACCCCACAGGTCTTACGGGCTACACCTTC.

This clone was picked up many times. The V call is TRBV12-3 or TRBV12-4, the J call TRBJ2-3; possible D gene TRBD1, 5 bases. This CDR3 has 12 amino acids. Trimming stripped 3 bases from V and 4 bases from J, with 5 bases between. This chain's CDR3 is CASSFRADTQYF. The CDR3 DNA follows: TGTGCCAGCAGTTTCAGGGCAGATACGCAGTATTTT.

This clone was counted many times. V is TRBV5-1 and J is TRBJ2-3; no reliable D call. The V end was cut by 4 bases, the J end by 1 base, with 7 bases between. The CDR3 is 13 residues long. The germline V gene encodes CDR1 SGHRS and CDR2 YFSETQ. In DNA, the CDR3 is TGCGCCAGCAGCCGTCGGGGCACAGATACGCAGTATTTT. This sequence encodes CASSRRGTDTQYF.

There are many counts of this clone. V is TRBV5-1 and J is TRBJ1-1; TRBD1 matches 8 bases. The CDR3 covers 14 residues. With V trimmed by 5 bases and J by 2 bases, 5 bases remained unmatched. Looked up from germline, CDR1 is SGHRS and CDR2 is YFSETQ. The CDR3 spells CASSTAGGNTEAFF. For the CDR3, the DNA is TGCGCCAGCAGTACCGCAGGGGGCAACACTGAAGCTTTCTTT.

This clone was detected many times. CDR3: CASSRGAEAFF. The CDR3 DNA reads as TGTGCCAGCAGTCGAGGGGCTGAAGCTTTCTTT. The rearrangement links TRBV28 to TRBJ1-1; TRBD1 might be the D (5 bases). CDR3 length: 11 amino acids. Trimming left V 5 bases short and J 6 bases short, with 7 bases between. Germline V gene sequence: CDR1 MDHEN, CDR2 SYDVKM.

This clone occurred a few times. The CDR3 region is CASPSERPAKNIQYF. In DNA form, the CDR3 reads TGTGCCAGCCCCTCGGAACGACCAGCCAAAAACATTCAGTACTTC. This rearrangement joins TRBV3-1 to TRBJ2-4; the D is unclear. Germline assignment: CDR1 LGHDT and CDR2 YNNKEL (reference sequence). The CDR3 length is 15 residues. V was clipped by 8 bases and J by 0 bases, with 14 bases between them.